A single T cell receptor beta chain is shown here with its context. This clonotype appeared many times. The target of this receptor is not known. Base-call qualities are not available, and no considerably larger clone is one nucleotide away. This sample's time point label indicates: newly diagnosed GD, antithyroid drugs for less than 3 months. RNA was extracted from PBMCs in TRIzol for both TCR sequencing and RNA sequencing. The diagnosis of Graves' disease followed American Thyroid Association guidelines. Recruitment of patients was carried out at an endocrinology department in Xi'an, China. Each patient gave 9 to 10 milliliters of peripheral blood, collected in an EDTA anticoagulant tube. Ficoll Paque Plus density gradient separation was used to isolate PBMCs, and no additional T cell sorting was done. An Agilent 2100 Bioanalyzer and agarose gel were used to check RNA quality, while a NanoDrop 2000 measured RNA concentration.

CDR1 and CDR2, per the germline V gene, are SGHAT and FQNNGV. Trimming accounts for 5 bases at V and 9 bases at J, while the number of junction bases matched to no gene is 4. Taken from cysteine to phenylalanine, the CDR3 has 12 residues. The sequence is cut down to CDR3 DNA, 36 bases in frame from base 1. These data originate in a study of regulatory T cells in long-lasting Graves disease (dated by TCRdb to the early 2020s). Study-level background: Antithyroid drugs had been taken for less than 3 months by newly diagnosed Graves' disease patients. The study took place in China and was registered as a clinical trial. This study used TCR sequencing and RNA sequencing of peripheral blood to compare persistent Graves' disease patients against newly diagnosed Graves' disease patients. TCR sequencing covered roughly 13 persistent and some 20 newly diagnosed Graves' disease patients, about 35 samples in total. Study-wide findings and limitations: Persistent patients shared more public clonotypes among themselves (around 3,000) than newly diagnosed patients did (more than 950). Persistent Graves' disease patients showed lower TCR Shannon entropy and fewer highly expanded clones than newly diagnosed patients, suggesting clonal expansion. The small sample size was acknowledged by the authors as a limitation that may reduce accuracy. Because the primary lesion, thyroid tissue, could not be accessed, the study looked at peripheral blood alone. Only the TCR beta chain was sequenced and analyzed. TRBV28, TRBJ1-2 and TRBJ2-5 were preferentially used in persistent disease, while TRBV20-1 and TRBJ2-1 were favored in newly diagnosed disease.

The receptor library was made with multiplex PCR. The sequencer was an Illumina HiSeq 4000. To build TCR beta libraries, CDR3 regions were amplified by Arm-PCR using iRepertoire HTBI primers. Gel purification was performed on PCR products prior to sequencing. Processing in the source paper ran as follows. Gene usage analysis of CDR3 amino acid clonotypes used the approximately 56 TRBV and 14 to 15 TRBJ segments found across samples. COPE and FqMerger were used to merge the filtered high-quality paired reads into contigs. BLAST was used to align contigs to IMGT TRBV, TRBD and TRBJ reference genes, and CDR3 was defined according to IMGT. Any clonotype with a frequency above 0.1% was counted as a highly expanded clone. Shannon entropy served as the measure of repertoire diversity, while the Gini coefficient captured V-J evenness. A clonotype was considered public if more than one individual shared it. TCRdb reran the public reads through fastp at Q25 and MiXCR, keeping productive beta chains. Every distinct CDR3 protein forms one entry, paired with its most common genes and DNA. None of the V and J calls come from the authors' own analysis; TCRdb made them. The sample contains roughly 510,000 distinct CDR3 sequences, approximately 16% of them found a single time. Together, the top ten hold around 12% of the sample.

These same records also appear under a second study, on T cells in Graves' hyperthyroidism and ophthalmopathy. Taken from the second paper: Stable Graves' hyperthyroidism was defined as no progression to ophthalmopathy during 18 months of follow-up. Hyperthyroidism patients were newly diagnosed, had a disease duration of under 2 months, and were aged 18 to 65 years. Any patient with an uncontrolled infection, another autoimmune disease, pregnancy or lactation was excluded. Diagnoses were established on the basis of clinical symptoms, serum thyroxine and TRAb, thyroid ultrasound, and orbital computed tomography. For the first round of RT-PCR on the TCR CDR3, the HTBI primer set was used together with the Qiagen OneStep RT-PCR kit. Most expanded thyroid clonotypes (frequency above 0.001) were also detected in blood, suggesting blood repertoires may reflect thyroid immune responses. Ophthalmopathy was separated from stable hyperthyroidism by a 13 V-J signature model, with about 88% sensitivity and about 81% specificity obtained in cross-validation and 80%/75% obtained in testing. In validation, the model predicted progression to ophthalmopathy with over 65% sensitivity and 72% to 75% specificity, a median of approximately 6.7 months before onset. To identify TCR V-J signatures that set the groups apart, the researchers used a discovery cohort of about a hundred patients, made up of around 42 with Graves' ophthalmopathy and 57 with stable Graves' hyperthyroidism. Prospective prediction of ophthalmopathy was tested in an independent validation cohort of 18 to 20 hyperthyroidism patients and around 16 patients who later progressed to ophthalmopathy. The approximately 100 discovery patients were randomly divided into training and test sets at a 7:3 ratio. The study also compared thyroid tissue and blood T-cell repertoires from several Graves' hyperthyroidism patients. Following sampling, methimazole starting at 30 mg daily was given to hyperthyroidism patients, and high-dose intravenous methylprednisolone was given to ophthalmopathy patients. A second multiplex PCR round built the libraries, followed by size selection and purification. The libraries were sequenced on an Illumina HiSeq2000 using paired-end 100 bp reads. SOAPnuke was used to process the raw data, removing reads that contained adapters or uncalled bases, had a mean Phred below 15, or lacked an exact match to the constant primer or identifier. High-quality paired reads were merged using COPE v1.2.5, and each unique nucleotide sequence was defined as a clonotype. Clonotypes were aligned to IMGT TRBV, TRBD and TRBJ reference segments using MiTCR v1.1. The analysis included only V-J combinations with a frequency above 0.0001, which together covered around 99% of the repertoires. A TCS score was defined as the ratio of F50 (clonal expansion) to E x V (chaos), with BLOSUM62-based TCRdist applied between CDR3 peptides within each V-J. Welch's t-statistics and random forest reduced approximately 520 V-J features to roughly 13, which were used in a naive Bayes classifier (R e1071). Sample size was not statistically predetermined, and blinding of investigators to group allocation was not performed. The paper reports TCR Vbeta CDR3 sequencing of over 130 peripheral blood samples: fewer than 50 ophthalmopathy, around 80 hyperthyroidism and approximately 17 progressor patients.

This TCR was sampled from a man younger than 30 with Graves disease. Donor details come from another sample of the same person, matched by shared clones. This sample comprised peripheral blood mononuclear cells (PBMCs), obtained at new diagnosis, from a patient treated with antithyroid drugs. The sequence joins TRBV11-2 to TRBJ2-1, with 7 central nucleotides matching TRBD1. The CDR3 protein sequence reads: CASSHNRGEQFF. The DNA reads as follows: TGTGCCAGCAGCCACAACAGGGGTGAGCAGTTCTTC.